The TCR beta chain under discussion was sequenced for a study of cytomegalovirus exposure and HLA in healthy donors. The PCR ran on 60 Vbeta and 13 Jbeta primers. Here immunoSEQ multiplex PCR was the method, and the copy in TCRdb shows in-frame clones only, minus some. The sample carries under 95,000 clones, about 78% recorded once. Germline V CDR1 and CDR2: LNHDA, SQIVND (reference sequence). The CDR3 consists of 13 residues. Trimming removed 4 bases from V and 4 bases from J, with 10 bases in between. This rearrangement joins TRBV19 to TRBJ1-2; maybe TRBD1 (5 bases). The sample taken for sequencing was PBMCs. The receptor's source is a woman in her thirties or forties in good health and CMV-seropositive. CDR3 in amino acids: CASSSRVGYGYTF. The DNA of the CDR3 is TGTGCCAGTAGTAGCAGGGTGGGCTATGGCTACACCTTC.